Listed below are T cell receptor beta chains from one sample, sequenced in a study of monozygotic twins with cystic fibrosis. Assay used: immunoSEQ multiplex PCR; TCRdb lists only in-frame clones, some missing. The sample records 25,000 to 30,000 clones, 90% being singletons. The sequenced sample consisted of blood. The receptors were sampled from a girl aged 2 to 9 with cystic fibrosis. CDR3s include the opening cysteine and the closing phenylalanine or tryptophan. A D gene is named only where the DNA matches it firmly. The listing skips clone size in some rows; elsewhere it reads once, few, many or a size class.

d_call | j_call | v_call | clone_size | cdr3_nt | cdr3_aa
TRBD1 | TRBJ1-1 | TRBV5-1 | NA | TGCGCCAGCAGCTTGGGAGGACAGGGCCGGAAAGCTTTCTTT | CASSLGGQGRKAFF
TRBD1 | TRBJ1-2 | TRBV5-1 | few | TGCGCCAGCAGCCCGGGGACAGTAGCTAACTATGGCTACACCTTC | CASSPGTVANYGYTF
TRBD1 | TRBJ1-4 | TRBV19 | once | TGTGCCAGTAAGGCAGGGGGAAGTGAAAAACTGTTTTTT | CASKAGGSEKLFF
NA | TRBJ1-2 | TRBV7-8 | few | TGTGCCAGCAGCTTACTCATGAGAGTGGGGCAGGGGAGGGTTGACTATGGCTACACCTTC | CASSLLMRVGQGRVDYGYTF
NA | TRBJ1-2 | TRBV7-9 | NA | TGTGCCAGCAGCTTAGTTCAAATCGACTATGGCTACACCTTC | CASSLVQIDYGYTF
NA | TRBJ1-2 | TRBV2 | NA | TGTGCCAGCAGTGAGAGGTACGGGTATGGCTACACCTTC | CASSERYGYGYTF
NA | TRBJ1-5 | TRBV7-9 | NA | TGTGCCAGCAGCTCGCTAACAGGACCCGAAGTTGAACAGCCCCAGCATTTT | CASSSLTGPEVEQPQHF
NA | TRBJ2-5 | TRBV7-6 | NA | TGTGCCAGCAGCTTACTACTGGCTAAAGAGACCCAGTACTTC | CASSLLLAKETQYF
NA | TRBJ2-2 | TRBV7-2 | NA | TGTGCCAGCAGCCCAAACACCGGGGAGCTGTTTTTT | CASSPNTGELFF
NA | TRBJ2-2 | TRBV7-8 | NA | TGTGCCAGCAGCTTAACCCCAAATGTAGGGGTTAACACCGGGGAGCTGTTTTTT | CASSLTPNVGVNTGELFF
TRBD1 | TRBJ1-1 | TRBV18 | NA | TGTGCCAGCTCACCTGTGTCCGGGACAGGGTCCACTGAAGCTTTCTTT | CASSPVSGTGSTEAFF
NA | TRBJ2-5 | TRBV5-4 | NA | TGTGCCAGCAGCACGAGGTTGCCCTCTGGGGAGACCCAGTACTTC | CASSTRLPSGETQYF
NA | TRBJ2-2 | TRBV2 | NA | TGTGCCAGCAGTGAACACGGGACCGGGGAGCTGTTTTTT | CASSEHGTGELFF
NA | TRBJ2-1 | TRBV5-1 | NA | TGCGCCAGCAGCTTGGGGGGTGAGCAGTTCTTC | CASSLGGEQFF
NA | TRBJ2-1 | TRBV7-2 | NA | TGTGCCAGCAGCTTAGAGAGTGGGGGATGGGGGAGCGTCTACAATGAGCAGTTCTTC | CASSLESGGWGSVYNEQFF
NA | TRBJ2-5 | TRBV30 | NA | TGTGCCTGGAGTGCTACCAGCCTTCAAGAGACCCAGTACTTC | CAWSATSLQETQYF
TRBD1 | TRBJ1-1 | TRBV27 | NA | TGTGCCAGCCGACAGGGCACTGAAGCTTTCTTT | CASRQGTEAFF
NA | TRBJ1-5 | TRBV7-2 | NA | TGTGCCAGCAGCTTATTGGCAGGGTTTCAGCCCCAGCATTTT | CASSLLAGFQPQHF
NA | TRBJ1-5 | TRBV20-1 | NA | TGCAGTGCTAGGGCCCCTCCCCAGCATTTT | CSARAPPQHF
NA | TRBJ1-6 | TRBV21-1 | NA | TGTGCCAGCAGTGACAGCTCCTATAATTCACCCCTCCACTTT | CASSDSSYNSPLHF
NA | TRBJ2-7 | TRBV20-1 | NA | TGCAGTGCTAGGGGCGCCTACGAGCAGTACTTC | CSARGAYEQYF
TRBD1 | TRBJ2-2 | TRBV29-1 | once | TGCAGCGTTGAAGAGCCGGGACAGGGGGTTACCGGGGAGCTGTTTTTT | CSVEEPGQGVTGELFF
NA | TRBJ2-1 | TRBV5-1 | NA | TGCGCCAGCAGCTTGGAGGGGGTCAATGAGCAGTTCTTC | CASSLEGVNEQFF
TRBD1 | TRBJ2-1 | TRBV7-3 | once | TGTGCCAGCAGCGCGACAGGGGGCTCCTACAATGAGCAGTTCTTC | CASSATGGSYNEQFF
NA | TRBJ2-2 | TRBV9 | NA | TGTGCCAGCAGCGTAGGGGCGAACACCGGGGAGCTGTTTTTT | CASSVGANTGELFF
TRBD2 | TRBJ2-2 | TRBV9 | NA | TGTGCCAGCAGCGCCCCCTCGGGGGGCACCGGGGAGCTGTTTTTT | CASSAPSGGTGELFF
TRBD1 | TRBJ1-2 | TRBV4-2 | once | TGTGCCAGCAGCCAGCCAGGGGGCGGAACTAACTATGGCTACACCTTC | CASSQPGGGTNYGYTF
TRBD2 | TRBJ2-1 | TRBV5-4 | NA | TGTGCCACCCGGGGTATTAGCGGGGACCATGAGCAGTTCTTC | CATRGISGDHEQFF
NA | TRBJ1-1 | TRBV7-2 | NA | TGTGCCAGCAGCTTAGTAGGGCTGAACACTGAAGCTTTCTTT | CASSLVGLNTEAFF
NA | TRBJ1-1 | TRBV5-1 | NA | TGCGCCAGCAGCGTGGGACGGTCGGTGGGCACTGAAGCTTTCTTT | CASSVGRSVGTEAFF
NA | TRBJ2-7 | TRBV5-1 | NA | TGCGCCAGCAGCCCGGATCCCGGTGTGTACGAGCAGTACTTC | CASSPDPGVYEQYF
TRBD1 | TRBJ2-6 | TRBV29-1 | NA | TGCAGCGTTCAACAGGGGAAAAGCTCTGGGGCCAACGTCCTGACTTTC | CSVQQGKSSGANVLTF
NA | TRBJ2-3 | TRBV19 | NA | TGTGCCAGTAGTACCAGGACGTTCGATACGCAGTATTTT | CASSTRTFDTQYF
NA | TRBJ2-7 | TRBV7-6 | NA | TGTGCCAGCAGCGGGGGTGGGTACGAGCAGTACTTC | CASSGGGYEQYF